This T cell receptor (beta chain) was sequenced during a study of OX40 agonist ivuxolimab in advanced cancers. V was trimmed by 1 base and J by 6 bases, leaving 15 bases between them. CDR3 length: 15 amino acids. The germline gives CDR1 MNHNS, CDR2 SASEGT. Using immunoSEQ multiplex PCR, the repertoire was profiled, and TCRdb retains in-frame clones only, with some absent. Of over 80,000 clones listed, roughly 88% were seen once; the top ten hold around 0.34%. This TCR was recovered from an adult with an advanced solid tumor such as melanoma, head and neck, liver or kidney cancer. The sequenced sample was CD4+ or CD8+ T cells sorted from blood, obtained in a trial of the OX40 agonist ivuxolimab. V usage is TRBV6-1 and J usage is TRBJ2-5; D is uncertain. CDR3 coding DNA: TGTGCCAGCAGTGAAGTCGGCATAGATCGAAAGACCCAGTACTTC. The encoded protein is CASSEVGIDRKTQYF.